This T cell receptor (beta chain) is drawn from a study of hypomethylating agent response in myelodysplastic syndrome. This clone turned up a few times. Its cognate antigen is unknown. Study observations and caveats: Lack of age-matching between healthy donors and MDS patients could bias comparison.

V gave up 4 bases and J gave up 9 bases, with 14 bases separating them. The CDR3 has 14 residues. Germline CDR1 reads SGHDT; CDR2 reads YYEEEE. Authors' analysis steps: Previously reported viral-epitope specificity per VDJdb covered under 2% of 150,000 to 200,000 unique clonotypes. The assay was immunoSEQ multiplex PCR, and TCRdb's table has in-frame clones only and misses some. V and J calls and clone size are as listed in that table; D and trimming were resolved from the DNA. Found here are fewer than 7,000 clones, approximately 80% of them singletons; the top ten hold just under 10%. The chain employs TRBV5-6 and TRBJ1-6; D not certain. The source of this sequence is a human donor with myelodysplastic syndrome. The sample in question was bone marrow, obtained before or after starting hypomethylating agent treatment for myelodysplastic syndrome (not recorded which). The CDR3 is CASSPGPHGSPLHF. The DNA of the CDR3 is TGTGCCAGCAGCCCCGGGCCCCATGGTTCACCCCTCCACTTT.